A single sample gave rise to the 25 T cell receptor beta chains below, sequenced in a study of shared clonotypes between healthy human individuals (dated by TCRdb to the early 2020s). The library was built by means of the immunoSEQ multiplex PCR assay. The table comes from immuneACCESS by way of TCRdb, which keeps in-frame sequences with V and J called. Part of the clones is missing from these tables; in studies checked, under half for an unresolved V gene and the rest for unknown reasons. Across this sample there are about half a million clones, with more than 70% seen only once. The top ten constitute 12% of the sample. Source material: PBMCs. The receptors derive from a woman in her 40s in good health. Some clones in this sample may be carry-over from other donors' samples.

In nucleotides, the CDR3 is TGTGCCAGCAGCTTAGACGGGACAGTACCCTACGAGCAGTACTTC. It yields the protein CASSLDGTVPYEQYF. V usage is TRBV7-3 and J usage is TRBJ2-7, with 7 bases lining up with TRBD1. The germline V gene encodes CDR1 SGHTA and CDR2 FQGTGA. This CDR3 spans 15 amino acids. J gave up 2 bases and V 2 bases, and 6 bases lay outside the gene matches.

Comments on this clone: The likely explanation is a read error, given a far larger clone one base away. The genes are TRBV6-5 and TRBJ2-1, with D unresolved. The CDR3 length is 14 residues. The germline gives CDR1 MNHEY, CDR2 SVGAGI. CDR3 in amino acids: CASTKFGSYNERFF. The CDR3 DNA is TGTGCCAGCACGAAGTTTGGGTCCTACAATGAGCGGTTCTTC.

J is TRBJ2-1 and V is TRBV2; maybe TRBD2 (6 bases). V was clipped by 5 bases and J by 6 bases, with 17 bases between them. CDR1 is SNHLY and CDR2 is FYNNEI in the germline V gene. This CDR3 region has 15 residues. CDR3 protein: CASSPRPGGANEQFF. Here the CDR3 DNA reads TGTGCCAGCAGTCCCCGACCAGGAGGGGCCAATGAGCAGTTCTTC.

The chain recombines TRBV7-3 with TRBJ1-1; 8 bases line up with TRBD1. Germline V lookup: CDR1 SGHTA, CDR2 FQGTGA. The CDR3 has 14 residues. The trim removed 3 bases at V and 2 bases at J, leaving 2 bases unmatched. The chain's CDR3 is CASSLGQANTEAFF. Written as DNA, the CDR3 is TGTGCCAGCAGCTTGGGACAGGCTAACACTGAAGCTTTCTTT.

This clone has only one observation. One end of the junction is discordant with germline, which a read error may explain. The V call is TRBV6-6, the J call TRBJ1-3; 9 bases fit TRBD1. Germline assignment: CDR1 MNHNY and CDR2 SVGAGI (reference sequence). CDR3 length equals 13 residues. CDR3 coding DNA: TGTGCCAGCAACAGGGGGCTAGGAAACACCATAGATTTT. Its protein is CASNRGLGNTIDF.

As for this clone: A read error is likely here: a far larger clone is one base away. Within the sample, other DNA sequences also encode this same CDR3. This sequence joins TRBV29-1 and TRBJ2-2; TRBD1 matches at 10 bases. CDR1 is SQVTM, CDR2 ANQGSEA, per germline. The CDR3 is made up of 14 amino acids. The CDR3 DNA reads TGCAGTGTTGGGACAGGGGTGGCCACCGGGGAGCTGTTTTTT. Translating gives CSVGTGVATGELFF.

This clone was detected a few times. The J gene is TRBJ2-5, the V gene TRBV7-2; D might be TRBD1 (6 bases). Germline V lookup: CDR1 SGHTA, CDR2 FQGNSA. The V end was cut by 7 bases, the J end by 5 bases, with 14 bases between. The CDR3 contains 13 residues. The CDR3 DNA follows: TGTGCCAGCACCCCGACAGGATTGGAGACCCAGTACTTC. Residues: CASTPTGLETQYF.

The rearrangement links TRBV7-9 to TRBJ2-5, with D perhaps TRBD1 (6 bases). Germline values: CDR1 SEHNR, CDR2 FQNEAQ (reference sequence). V lost 5 bases and J 5 bases, leaving 12 bases between the germline ends. The CDR3 totals 13 residues. The CDR3 here is CASSRGQRETQYF. The CDR3 DNA sequence: TGTGCCAGCAGCCGGGGACAACGGGAGACCCAGTACTTC.

J is TRBJ2-1 and V is TRBV10-3, with D unresolved. This CDR3 region has 13 residues. The ends were cut back, 3 bases at V and 5 bases at J, with 8 bases in the middle. CDR1 ENHRY and CDR2 SYGVKD come from the germline V gene. The CDR3 DNA is TGTGCCATCAGTGATCCTACTGACAATGAGCAGTTCTTC. It yields the protein CAISDPTDNEQFF.

This clone was counted only a few times. The chain couples TRBV5-1 to TRBJ1-1; D call uncertain. V was clipped by 0 bases and J by 4 bases, with 10 bases between them. Germline CDR1 SGHRS, CDR2 YFSETQ. The CDR3 spans 14 residues. The CDR3 protein is CASSLDTVGTEAFF. The DNA for the CDR3 is TGCGCCAGCAGCTTGGATACAGTGGGCACTGAAGCTTTCTTT.

The rearrangement uses TRBV10-1 and TRBJ2-7, with 10 positions matching TRBD2. The CDR3 runs to 15 residues. Per the germline V gene, CDR1 is WNHNN and CDR2 is SYGVQD (reference sequence). V gave up 3 bases and J gave up 5 bases; unmatched junction bases: 7. The CDR3 spells CASSEGLAGVDEQYF. DNA of the CDR3: TGCGCCAGCAGTGAAGGGCTAGCGGGAGTCGACGAGCAGTACTTC.

V usage is TRBV10-2 and J usage is TRBJ1-5; 9 positions match TRBD1. J was trimmed by 3 bases and V by 3 bases; bases with no gene match: 3. The CDR3 is 15 amino acids. Per germline, CDR1 WSHSY and CDR2 SAAADI. CDR3 loop: CASSDTGGYNQPQHF. The CDR3 DNA sequence: TGCGCCAGCAGTGACACAGGGGGCTACAATCAGCCCCAGCATTTT.

The CDR3: CASSPAVLNYEQYF. The CDR3 DNA is TGTGCCAGCTCACCAGCTGTACTCAACTACGAGCAGTACTTC. This chain connects TRBV18 to TRBJ2-7, with no clear D. CDR1 is KGHSH, CDR2 LQKENI, per germline. The ends were cut back, 2 bases at V and 3 bases at J, with 11 bases in the middle. The CDR3 totals 14 residues.

This clone has more than one count but fewer than ten. The rearrangement joins TRBV6-1 to TRBJ1-3; D unresolved. The CDR3 is made up of 13 amino acids. The V gene's germline CDR1 is MNHNS and CDR2 SASEGT. The germline V and J ends were trimmed by 5 bases and 3 bases, with 8 bases remaining between them. CDR3 sequence reads: CASSWVHGNTIYF. The CDR3 DNA reads as TGTGCCAGCAGTTGGGTCCATGGAAACACCATATATTTT.

The chain combines TRBV9 with TRBJ2-1; TRBD2 aligns across 14 bases. Germline V gene data show CDR1 as SGDLS and CDR2 as YYNGEE. The CDR3 covers 17 residues. Germline trimming cut 2 bases from V and 8 bases from J; bases unmatched to any gene: 9. DNA for the CDR3: TGTGCCAGCAGCGTCGGAGCAGGGACTAGCGGGAGAGATGAGCAGTTCTTC. Its translation: CASSVGAGTSGRDEQFF.

This chain links TRBV5-1 with TRBJ2-1; 9 positions match TRBD2. The CDR3 runs to 19 residues. The germline V gene has CDR1 SGHRS and CDR2 YFSETQ. V lost 0 bases and J lost 0; bases outside the gene matches: 10. The CDR3 bases are TGCGCCAGCAGCTTGGTAGTTAGCGGGAGAAAGGTCTCCTACAATGAGCAGTTCTTC. Translated, it gives CASSLVVSGRKVSYNEQFF. Full variable domain (rest looked up from reference TRBV5-1 and TRBJ2-1): KAGVTQTPRYLIKTRGQQVTLSCSPISGHRSVSWYQQTPGQGLQFLFEYFSETQRNKGNFPGRFSGRQFSNSRSEMNVSTLELGDSALYLCASSLVVSGRKVSYNEQFFGPGTRLTVL.

About this clone itself: This sequence is one base from a far larger clone and is likely a read error. The chain recombines TRBV2 with TRBJ2-7; D is tentatively TRBD1 or TRBD2 (5 bases each). CDR3 length: 15 residues. The germline V gene encodes CDR1 SNHLY and CDR2 FYNNEI. The CDR3 sequence is CASRLLGDGRYEPYF. The CDR3 DNA sequence: TGTGCCAGCAGGCTTCTCGGGGACGGGCGCTACGAGCCGTACTTC. Filled out from reference TRBV2 and TRBJ2-7, the complete variable domain reads EPEVTQTPSHQVTQMGQEVILRCVPISNHLYFYWYRQILGQKVEFLVSFYNNEISEKSEIFDDQFSVERPDGSNFTLKIRSTKLEDSAMYFCASRLLGDGRYEPYFGPGTRLTVT.

On this clone itself: The junction departs from germline at one end; a sequencing error may be responsible. This chain links TRBV19 with TRBJ1-2, with a possible D match to TRBD1 (5 bases). CDR1 is LNHDA and CDR2 is SQIVND in the germline V gene (reference sequence). The CDR3 has 13 amino acids. The CDR3 region has the DNA TGTGCCAGTAAGAGCGGGGCAGCCTATGGCTACATCTTC. Translating gives CASKSGAAYGYIF.

The chain carries TRBV19 and TRBJ1-3; 7 positions match TRBD1. Germline V gene lookup returns CDR1 LNHDA and CDR2 SQIVND (reference sequence). This CDR3 is 14 amino acids long. With 5 bases clipped from V and 10 bases from J, the junction kept 11 bases outside the gene matches. The CDR3 nucleotides are TGTGCCAGTAGTGCGTCAACAGGGGTCAGGACCATATATTTT. This gives the protein CASSASTGVRTIYF.

This chain uses TRBV28 with TRBJ1-1, with D tentatively TRBD1 (5 bases). Trimming removed 1 base from V and 5 bases from J, with 14 bases in between. The CDR3 is made up of 15 amino acids. Germline CDR1 and CDR2: MDHEN and SYDVKM. Written as DNA, the CDR3 is TGTGCCAGCAGTTTATTGATCGGGGGAGAGACTGAAGCTTTCTTT. It yields the protein CASSLLIGGETEAFF.

This clone was observed a few times. V usage is TRBV4-1 and J usage is TRBJ1-2; D gene uncertain. The CDR3 totals 13 residues. Germline CDR1 MGHRA, CDR2 YSYEKL. V dropped 0 bases and J dropped 6 bases, with 8 bases sitting between them. CDR3 residues: CASSQDPENGYTF. Written as DNA, the CDR3 is TGCGCCAGCAGCCAAGATCCGGAGAATGGCTACACCTTC.

The chain links TRBV6-1 to TRBJ2-4, with D maybe TRBD2 (6 bases). The CDR3 loop spans 13 amino acids. Germline V gene lookup returns CDR1 MNHNS and CDR2 SASEGT. Trimming took 7 bases from V and 5 from J, leaving 12 bases between them. CDR3 coding DNA: TGTGCCAGCATCGGCGGGGACCAAAACATTCAGTACTTC. Protein: CASIGGDQNIQYF.

The rearrangement links TRBV19 to TRBJ1-4, with D uncertain. The CDR3 is 17 amino acids. The V gene's germline CDR1 is LNHDA and CDR2 SQIVND (reference sequence). The germline V and J ends were trimmed by 5 bases and 0 bases, with 16 bases remaining between them. The CDR3 region is CASSFALDLATNEKLFF. In DNA, the CDR3 is TGTGCCAGTAGTTTTGCTCTGGACCTTGCAACTAATGAAAAACTGTTTTTT.

At least ten counts were recorded for this clone. The sample carries other DNA sequences with the same CDR3. The rearrangement joins TRBV9 to TRBJ2-1, with TRBD2 identical over 7 bases. CDR1 is SGDLS, CDR2 YYNGEE, per germline. V lost 0 bases, J lost 5 bases, and 5 bases stayed unmatched. There are 15 residues in the CDR3. The CDR3 bases are TGTGCCAGCAGCGTAGCTCTAGCGGAAAACAATGAGCAGTTCTTC. Amino acid sequence: CASSVALAENNEQFF.

Concerning this clone: A read error is likely here: a far larger clone is one base away. CDR3 region: CASSHVGGYEQYF. CDR3 coding DNA: TGCGCCAGCAGCCATGTAGGTGGCTACGAGCAGTACTTC. The V gene is TRBV4-1, the J gene TRBJ2-5; D not certain. The DNA end is more similar to TRBJ2-7, so the J call may be wrong. The CDR3 covers 13 residues. Germline V gene sequence: CDR1 MGHRA, CDR2 YSYEKL.